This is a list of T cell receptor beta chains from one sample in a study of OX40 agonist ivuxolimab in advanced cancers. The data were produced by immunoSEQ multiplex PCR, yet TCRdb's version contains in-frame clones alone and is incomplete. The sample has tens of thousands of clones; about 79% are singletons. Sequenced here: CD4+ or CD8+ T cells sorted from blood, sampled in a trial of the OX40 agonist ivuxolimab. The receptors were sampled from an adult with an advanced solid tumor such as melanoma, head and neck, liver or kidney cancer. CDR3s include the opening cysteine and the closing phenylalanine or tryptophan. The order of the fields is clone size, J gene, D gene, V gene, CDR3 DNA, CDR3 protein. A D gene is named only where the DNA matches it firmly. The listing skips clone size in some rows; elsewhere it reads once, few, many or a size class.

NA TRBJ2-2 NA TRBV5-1 TGCGCCAGCAGCCTGGAGGCCGGGGAGCTGTTTTTT CASSLEAGELFF
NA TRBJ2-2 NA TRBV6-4 TGTGCCAGCAGTCACTCGGGTACCGGGGAGCTGTTTTTT CASSHSGTGELFF
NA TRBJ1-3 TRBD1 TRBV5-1 TGCGCCAGCAGCCCGAGAGCCGGGACAGCCACTAGCTCTGGAAACACCATATATTTT CASSPRAGTATSSGNTIYF
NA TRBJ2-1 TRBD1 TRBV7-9 TGTGCCAGCAGCCGGACAGGAACCGGACACAATGAGCAGTTCTTC CASSRTGTGHNEQFF
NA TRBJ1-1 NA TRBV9 TGTGCCAGCAGCGTAGTCGGGGTAGGGAACACTGAAGCTTTCTTT CASSVVGVGNTEAFF
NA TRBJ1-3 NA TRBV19 TGTGCCAGTCTGGACGGGTCCTCTGGAAACACCATATATTTT CASLDGSSGNTIYF
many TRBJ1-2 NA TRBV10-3 TGTGCCATCAGTGAGGGCCACAGGGATGGCTACACCTTC CAISEGHRDGYTF
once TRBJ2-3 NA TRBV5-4 TGTGCCAGCTACCGGATACCCACAGATACGCAGTATTTT CASYRIPTDTQYF
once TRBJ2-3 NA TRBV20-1 TGCAGTGCTAGTCTGTCTAATACGCAGTATTTT CSASLSNTQYF
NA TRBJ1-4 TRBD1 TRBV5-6 TGTGCCAGCAGCCTCACAGGGGGCGGGAGTGAAAAACTGTTTTTT CASSLTGGGSEKLFF
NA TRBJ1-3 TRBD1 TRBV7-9 TGTGCCAGCAGCTCCCAGGGGGGGCTTGGAAACACCATATATTTT CASSSQGGLGNTIYF
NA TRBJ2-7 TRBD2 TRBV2 TGTGCCAGCAGACTAGCGGGGCAATCCTACGAGCAGTACTTC CASRLAGQSYEQYF
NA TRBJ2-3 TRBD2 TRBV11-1 TGTGCCAGCAGCTTGGGAGCGGGGAGCACAGATACGCAGTATTTT CASSLGAGSTDTQYF
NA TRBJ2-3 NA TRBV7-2 TGTGCCAGCAGCTCAAGAACGAGGGATACGCAGTATTTT CASSSRTRDTQYF
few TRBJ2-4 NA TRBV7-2 TGTGCCAGCAGCCTAACGACAGGCGGCGCCAAAAACATTCAGTACTTC CASSLTTGGAKNIQYF
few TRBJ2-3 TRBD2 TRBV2 TGTGCCAGCGGGGGACTAGCTTCCACAGATACGCAGTATTTT CASGGLASTDTQYF
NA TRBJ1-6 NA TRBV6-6 TGTGCCAGCAGGACCGTCGAGCATTCACCCCTCCACTTT CASRTVEHSPLHF
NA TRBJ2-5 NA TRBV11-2 TGTGCCAGCAGCTTAGTCCTTGGACGGGCGGAAGAGACCCAGTACTTC CASSLVLGRAEETQYF
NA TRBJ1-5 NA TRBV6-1 TGTGCCAGCAGTCTAGACAGGAGCAATCAGCCCCAGCATTTT CASSLDRSNQPQHF
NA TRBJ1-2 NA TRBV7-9 TGTGCCAGCAGCTTACAAGGTGGCTACACCTTC CASSLQGGYTF
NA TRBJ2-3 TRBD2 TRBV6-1 TGTTCTAGCGGCTACACAGATACGCAGTATTTT CSSGYTDTQYF
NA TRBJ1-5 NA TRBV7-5 TGTGCCAGAAGCTTATACGATAGGGGCAATCAGCCCCAGCATTTT CARSLYDRGNQPQHF
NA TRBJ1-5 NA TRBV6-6 TGTGCCAGCACTCCGGGACCCTTCAATCAGCCCCAGCATTTT CASTPGPFNQPQHF
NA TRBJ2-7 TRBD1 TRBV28 TGTGCCAGCAGTCACGGACAGGCCACCTCCTACGAGCAGTACTTC CASSHGQATSYEQYF
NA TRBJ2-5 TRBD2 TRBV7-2 TGTGCCAGCAGCCAAGACGGTCCGAATCTAGGACTAGTCTTTGAGACCCAGTACTTC CASSQDGPNLGLVFETQYF
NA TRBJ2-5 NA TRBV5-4 TGTGCCAGCAGCCCCGGACAGCAAGAGACCCAGTACTTC CASSPGQQETQYF